One T cell receptor beta chain is described in this entry. Other DNA sequences in this specimen translate into the identical CDR3. Germline V gene sequence: CDR1 SNHLY, CDR2 FYNNEI. The CDR3 length is 13 residues. The V and J ends lost 6 bases and 0 bases respectively, with 7 bases between them. Clones were sequenced by immunoSEQ multiplex PCR, and TCRdb holds only the in-frame ones, with some missing. The data hold some 2,000,000 clones, with approximately 96% observed a single time. This sample stems from a study of shared clonotypes between healthy human individuals. This clonotype was obtained from a man aged 18 to 30 in good health. Specimen: naive CD4+ T cells sorted from blood. Subset specified: CD45RA+ positively selected. The chain employs TRBV2 and TRBJ2-3; D not resolved. The CDR3 DNA is TGTGCCAGCAGACGAGACAGCACAGATACGCAGTATTTT. Translated: CASRRDSTDTQYF.